This T cell receptor beta chain was obtained from a study of cytomegalovirus exposure and HLA in healthy donors. Study-level points and caveats: Overall, around 160 TCR beta chains were annotated as cytomegalovirus-associated. Productive status was seen about 87% or about 30% of the time for most TCR beta V segments in an earlier analysis.

Healthy bone marrow donors made up the cohort. This clone has only a few counts. Its antigen is currently unknown. The PCR contained 60 Vbeta and 13 Jbeta primers. TCRdb's table, derived via immunoSEQ multiplex PCR, lists solely in-frame clones and lacks some. This sample has under 200,000 clones, with 75% to 90% found just once. This clonotype originated in a human donor in good health. Sequenced material: PBMCs.

The CDR3 loop is CASSDPGTGVTEAFF. CDR3 DNA sequence: TGTGCCAGTAGTGACCCCGGGACAGGGGTGACTGAAGCTTTCTTT. The rearrangement uses TRBV19 and TRBJ1-1; 10 bases fit TRBD1. The CDR3 loop spans 15 amino acids. CDR1 and CDR2 (germline): LNHDA, SQIVND (reference sequence). The trim removed 5 bases at V and 5 bases at J, leaving 8 bases unmatched. The whole variable domain, filled in from reference TRBV19 and TRBJ1-1, reads DGGITQSPKYLFRKEGQNVTLSCEQNLNHDAMYWYRQDPGQGLRLIYYSQIVNDFQKGDIAEGYSVSREKKESFPLTVTSAQKNPTAFYLCASSDPGTGVTEAFFGQGTRLTVV.